This T cell receptor beta chain was obtained from a study of T cells in Graves' hyperthyroidism and ophthalmopathy. Whole-study findings and limits: Most thyroid clonotypes that were expanded above 0.001 also turned up in blood. With a median lead of roughly 6.2 months before onset, the model predicted ophthalmopathy. Stable hyperthyroidism and ophthalmopathy were separated using 13 V-J signatures.

This CDR3 region has 19 residues. V was clipped by 1 base and J by 1 base; unmatched bases: 12. CDR1 is SGHTA, CDR2 FQGTGA, per germline. This clonotype has only a few counts. No antigen is known for it. Uncontrolled infection, other autoimmune disease, pregnancy or lactation disqualified patients from enrolment. It was RNA transcripts that yielded the amplified TCR beta CDR3 regions. Carried out on the TCR CDR3, a first-round RT-PCR used the HTBI primer set. TCRdb ran MiXCR on the multiplex PCR reads and lists one entry per CDR3 protein. The sample has over 500,000 distinct CDR3 sequences; roughly 15% are singletons.

Sequencing input: blood. The origin of this receptor is a woman between 18 and 30 years old with Graves' ophthalmopathy. V and J are TRBV7-3 and TRBJ2-3; 9 bases align to TRBD2. The CDR3 protein is CASSLSLFSGRVGTDTQYF. The CDR3, as DNA: TGTGCCAGCAGCTTAAGTTTGTTTAGCGGGAGAGTCGGCACAGATACGCAGTATTTT. Together with reference TRBV7-3 and TRBJ2-3, the CDR3 gives the full variable domain: GAGVSQTPSNKVTEKGKYVELRCDPISGHTALYWYRQSLGQGPEFLIYFQGTGAADDSGLPNDRFFAVRPEGSVSTLKIQRTERGDSAVYLCASSLSLFSGRVGTDTQYFGPGTRLTVL.